This T cell receptor beta chain was sequenced during a study of patients and donors after allogeneic stem cell transplantation. Germline CDR1 and CDR2: DFQATT and SNEGSKA (reference sequence). V lost 1 base to trimming and J lost 3 bases, with 10 bases between them. The length of the CDR3 is 14 residues. TCRdb recomputed calls from the RT-PCR reads with MiXCR, one row per CDR3 protein. The top ten clones hold about 35% of a sample with 150,000 to 250,000 distinct CDR3 sequences, 40% to 45% of them seen once. Sequenced input: blood, either unsorted or a sorted T cell fraction (not recorded which). This receptor was obtained from a human donor who was either an allogeneic HSCT recipient or a stem cell or donor lymphocyte infusion donor (not recorded which). It is not recorded whose cells these are; they may come from a transplant donor. This chain joins TRBV20-1 and TRBJ1-5; the D is unclear. The CDR3 DNA is TGCAGTGCTAGAGGGAAGGCGATCAATCAGCCCCAGCATTTT. It is translated as CSARGKAINQPQHF.